This T cell receptor beta chain came from a study of T cell responses to AZD1222 COVID-19 vaccine. The germline V and J ends were trimmed by 4 bases and 5 bases, with 12 bases remaining between them. The CDR3 has 13 amino acids. The V gene's germline CDR1 is SGHTA and CDR2 FQGNSA. Libraries were prepared by immunoSEQ multiplex PCR; TCRdb keeps only in-frame clonotypes and omits some of them. The sample yields approximately 140,000 clones, just over 90% seen once. The source material was peripheral blood, sampled on day 0 of AZD1222 vaccination. This chain joins TRBV7-2 and TRBJ2-7; weak D call: TRBD1 (5 bases). This sequence was found in an adult in good health. The CDR3 protein is CASSSGAGDEQYF. The CDR3 DNA follows: TGTGCCAGCAGCTCTGGGGCCGGAGACGAGCAGTACTTC. The entire variable domain, with the rest obtained from reference TRBV7-2 and TRBJ2-7, is as follows: GAGVSQSPSNKVTEKGKDVELRCDPISGHTALYWYRQSLGQGLEFLIYFQGNSAPDKSGLPSDRFSAERTGGSVSTLTIQRTQQEDSAVYLCASSSGAGDEQYFGPGTRLTVT.